This T cell receptor (beta chain) was retrieved from a study of blood T cell repertoires in COVID-19. Study overall: Researchers got acute and convalescent COVID-19 samples from the United States, Italy and Spain.

Only in-frame clones appear in the TCRdb table, and some are missing; sequencing was by immunoSEQ multiplex PCR. Among 250,000 to 300,000 clones listed, roughly 93% were seen once. Participants were aged roughly 18 to 90 years, lived in around 25 US areas, and enrolled virtually. From germline, CDR1 is LNHDA and CDR2 SQIVND (reference sequence). The CDR3 length is 14 residues. V was pared by 8 bases and J by 8 bases, with 19 bases between. The J gene is TRBJ2-1, the V gene TRBV19; D is perhaps TRBD1 (5 bases). The sample was PBMCs or T cells enriched from blood (not recorded which). This clonotype was sampled from a woman aged 40 to 50 with acute COVID-19. Here the CDR3 DNA reads TGTGCCAGTCGAACATACCAGGGATCCCATGAGCAGTTCTTC. It yields the protein CASRTYQGSHEQFF.